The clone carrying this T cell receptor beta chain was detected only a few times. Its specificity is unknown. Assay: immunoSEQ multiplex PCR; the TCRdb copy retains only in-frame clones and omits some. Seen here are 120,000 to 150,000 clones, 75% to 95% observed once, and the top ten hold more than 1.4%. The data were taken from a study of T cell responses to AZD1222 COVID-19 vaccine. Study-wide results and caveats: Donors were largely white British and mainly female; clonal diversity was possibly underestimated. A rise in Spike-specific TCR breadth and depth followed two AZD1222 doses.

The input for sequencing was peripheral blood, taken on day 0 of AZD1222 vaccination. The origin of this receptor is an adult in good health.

This CDR3 is CASNGPTYEQYF. CDR3 coding DNA: TGCGCCAGCAATGGACCTACCTACGAGCAGTACTTC. This sequence joins TRBV5-1 and TRBJ2-7; D is undetermined. The germline V gene encodes CDR1 SGHRS and CDR2 YFSETQ. The CDR3 contains 12 residues. V gave up 6 bases and J gave up 2 bases, with 9 bases separating them.